The clone carrying this T cell receptor beta chain was observed a few times. No antigen is known for it. The read is 3 residues too short to cover the CDR3 end, so that end is filled in from the germline J gene. CVID subjects were 15 female and more than 25 male, aged about 8 to 70. Patients and controls were mostly of Caucasian heritage. This specimen belongs to a study of T cell clonality in common variable immunodeficiency. General study findings and limits: Shared TCRbeta clones were fewer between CVID subjects than controls. In common variable immunodeficiency, TCR beta chains reportedly carried fewer deletions and N-nucleotide insertions. CVID subjects showed higher TCRbeta clonality than healthy controls.

With V trimmed by 4 bases and J by 5 bases, 5 bases remained unmatched. The CDR3 extends over 14 amino acids. The germline gives CDR1 SGHRS, CDR2 YFSETQ. The repertoire was sequenced with immunoSEQ multiplex PCR; TCRdb's copy has only in-frame clones and lacks some. The sample contains over 13,000 clones, none of them singletons. Sequencing was carried out using peripheral blood mononuclear cells. This clonotype originated in a human donor with common variable immunodeficiency. The rearrangement links TRBV5-1 to TRBJ2-5, with 10 bases lining up with TRBD2. The CDR3 loop reads CASSSGGAFETQYF. Incomplete CDR3 DNA: TGCGCCAGCAGCAGCGGGGGGGCATTCGAGACC.